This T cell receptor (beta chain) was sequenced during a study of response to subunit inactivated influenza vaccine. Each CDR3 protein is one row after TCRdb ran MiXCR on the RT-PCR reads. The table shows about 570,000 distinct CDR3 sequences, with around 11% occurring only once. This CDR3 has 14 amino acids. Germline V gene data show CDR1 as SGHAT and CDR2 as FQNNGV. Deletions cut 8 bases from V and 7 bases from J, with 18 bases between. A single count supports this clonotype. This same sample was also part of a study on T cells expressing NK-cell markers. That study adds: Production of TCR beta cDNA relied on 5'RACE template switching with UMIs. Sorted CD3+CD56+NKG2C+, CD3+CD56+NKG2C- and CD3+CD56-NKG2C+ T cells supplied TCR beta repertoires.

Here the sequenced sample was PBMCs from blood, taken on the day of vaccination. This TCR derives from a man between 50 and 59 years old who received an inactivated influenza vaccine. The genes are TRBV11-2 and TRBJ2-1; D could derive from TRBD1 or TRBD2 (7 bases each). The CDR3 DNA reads TGTGCCAGCCGGGCCGCAGGGGGGGCAAATGAGCAGTTCTTC. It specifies CASRAAGGANEQFF.